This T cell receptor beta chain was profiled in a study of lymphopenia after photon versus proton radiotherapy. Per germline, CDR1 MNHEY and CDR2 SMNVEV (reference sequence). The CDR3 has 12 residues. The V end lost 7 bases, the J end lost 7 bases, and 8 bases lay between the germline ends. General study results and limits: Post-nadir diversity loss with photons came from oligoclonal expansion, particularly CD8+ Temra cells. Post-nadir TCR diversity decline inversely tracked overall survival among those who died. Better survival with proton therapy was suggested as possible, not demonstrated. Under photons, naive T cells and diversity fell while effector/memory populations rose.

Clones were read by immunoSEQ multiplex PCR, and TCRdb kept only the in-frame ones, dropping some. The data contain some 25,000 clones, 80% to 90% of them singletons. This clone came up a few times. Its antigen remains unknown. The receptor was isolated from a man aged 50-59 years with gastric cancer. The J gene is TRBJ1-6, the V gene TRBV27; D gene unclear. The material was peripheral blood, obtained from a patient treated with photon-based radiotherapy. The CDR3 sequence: CASTQQNSPLHF. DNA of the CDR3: TGTGCCAGCACCCAACAGAATTCACCCCTCCACTTT.